This TCR beta chain was found in a study of neoadjuvant anti-PD-1 for oral cavity cancer. The time point is: after neoadjuvant nivolumab, at surgical resection. Blood libraries mostly used approximately 450 ng genomic DNA, six replicates each. Profiling relied on immunoSEQ multiplex PCR, and the TCRdb table lists in-frame clones only, not all of them. The data show around 68,000 clones, 86% seen once. The ends were cut back, 0 bases at V and 3 bases at J, with 10 bases in the middle. The germline gives CDR1 GTSNPN, CDR2 SVGIG (reference sequence). The CDR3 sequence is 14 residues long. V is TRBV30 and J is TRBJ2-3; no reliable D call. Source: PBMCs, taken after nivolumab (anti-PD-1) treatment. This sequence was found in a person aged 40-85 years with oral cavity squamous cell carcinoma. The CDR3 region has the DNA TGTGCCTGGAGTGTACCCGAGAGGACAGATACGCAGTATTTT. The encoded protein is CAWSVPERTDTQYF.